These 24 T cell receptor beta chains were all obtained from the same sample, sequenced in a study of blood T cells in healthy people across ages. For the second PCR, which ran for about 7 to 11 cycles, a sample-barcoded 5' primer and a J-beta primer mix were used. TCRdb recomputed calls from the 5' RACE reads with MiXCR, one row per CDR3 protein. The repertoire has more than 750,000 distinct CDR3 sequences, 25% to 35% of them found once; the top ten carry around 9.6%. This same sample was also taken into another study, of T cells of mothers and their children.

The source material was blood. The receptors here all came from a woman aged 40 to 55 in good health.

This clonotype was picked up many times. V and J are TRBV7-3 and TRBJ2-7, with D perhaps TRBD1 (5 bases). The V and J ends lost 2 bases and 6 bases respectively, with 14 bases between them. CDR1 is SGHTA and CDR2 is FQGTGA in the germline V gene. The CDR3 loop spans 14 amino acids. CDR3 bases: TGTGCCAGCAGCTTAGTTCCAGGGCCGAGCGAGCAGTACTTC. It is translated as CASSLVPGPSEQYF.

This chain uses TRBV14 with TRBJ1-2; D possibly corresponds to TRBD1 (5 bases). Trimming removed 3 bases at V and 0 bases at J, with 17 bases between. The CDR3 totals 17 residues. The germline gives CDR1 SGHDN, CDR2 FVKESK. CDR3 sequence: CASSHGGRGNSNYGYTF. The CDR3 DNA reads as TGTGCCAGCAGCCACGGAGGAAGGGGAAACTCTAACTATGGCTACACCTTC.

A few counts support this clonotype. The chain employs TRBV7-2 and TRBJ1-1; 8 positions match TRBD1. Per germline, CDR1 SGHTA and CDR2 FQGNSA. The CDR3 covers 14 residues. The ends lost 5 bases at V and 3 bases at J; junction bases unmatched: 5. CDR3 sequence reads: CASSRQTGDTEAFF. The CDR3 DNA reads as TGTGCCAGCAGCCGCCAGACAGGGGACACTGAAGCTTTCTTT.

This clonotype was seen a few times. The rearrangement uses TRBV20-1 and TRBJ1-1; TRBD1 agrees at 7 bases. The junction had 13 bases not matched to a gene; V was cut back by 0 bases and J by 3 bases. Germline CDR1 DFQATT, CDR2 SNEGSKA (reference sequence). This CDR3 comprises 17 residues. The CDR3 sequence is CSARDGKRGRVYTEAFF. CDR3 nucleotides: TGCAGTGCTAGAGATGGAAAAAGGGGGCGGGTGTACACTGAAGCTTTCTTT.

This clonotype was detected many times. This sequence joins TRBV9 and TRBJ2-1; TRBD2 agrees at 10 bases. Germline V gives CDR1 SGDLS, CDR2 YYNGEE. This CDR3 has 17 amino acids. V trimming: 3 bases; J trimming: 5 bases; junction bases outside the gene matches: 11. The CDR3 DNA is TGTGCCAGCAGCGATCGACTAGCGGGCGGCCTGCACAATGAGCAGTTCTTC. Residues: CASSDRLAGGLHNEQFF.

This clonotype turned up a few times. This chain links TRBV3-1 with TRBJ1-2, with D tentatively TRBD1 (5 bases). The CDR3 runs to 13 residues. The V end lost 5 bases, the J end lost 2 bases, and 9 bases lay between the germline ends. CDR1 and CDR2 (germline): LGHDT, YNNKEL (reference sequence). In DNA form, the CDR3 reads TGTGCCAGCAGCTGGGACGGGAACTATGGCTACACCTTC. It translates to CASSWDGNYGYTF.

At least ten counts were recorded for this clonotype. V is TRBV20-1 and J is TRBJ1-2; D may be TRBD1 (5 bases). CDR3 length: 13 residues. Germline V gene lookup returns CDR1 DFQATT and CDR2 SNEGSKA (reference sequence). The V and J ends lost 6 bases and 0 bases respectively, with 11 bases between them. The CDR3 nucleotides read TGCAGTGCCGCGAGGGGATCTAACTATGGCTACACCTTC. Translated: CSAARGSNYGYTF.

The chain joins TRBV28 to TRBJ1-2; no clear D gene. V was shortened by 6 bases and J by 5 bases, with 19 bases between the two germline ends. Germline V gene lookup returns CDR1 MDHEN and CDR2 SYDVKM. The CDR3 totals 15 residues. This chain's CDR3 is CASSLGSPGRYGYTF. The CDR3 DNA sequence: TGTGCCAGCAGCCTTGGTTCTCCGGGAAGGTATGGCTACACCTTC.

The CDR3 coding sequence is TGCAGTACCCTCAGCGGGGCCAGCTCCTACAACGAGCAGTACTTC. This sequence encodes CSTLSGASSYNEQYF. The V gene is TRBV20-1, the J gene TRBJ2-4; 7 bases match TRBD2. Judging by the DNA end, TRBJ2-7 fits better; the J call may be wrong. This CDR3 contains 15 residues. Germline CDR1 DFQATT, CDR2 SNEGSKA (reference sequence).

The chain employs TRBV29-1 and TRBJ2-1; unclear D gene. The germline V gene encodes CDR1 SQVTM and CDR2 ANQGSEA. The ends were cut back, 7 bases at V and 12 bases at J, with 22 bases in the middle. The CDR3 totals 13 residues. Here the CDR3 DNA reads TGCAGCGCCCAGGAACTATCCGTCGGGTGGCAGTTCTTC. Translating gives CSAQELSVGWQFF.

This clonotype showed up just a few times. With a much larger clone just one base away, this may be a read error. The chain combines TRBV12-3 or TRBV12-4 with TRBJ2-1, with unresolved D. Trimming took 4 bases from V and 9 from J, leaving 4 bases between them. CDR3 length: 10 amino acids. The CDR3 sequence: CASSWIEQFF. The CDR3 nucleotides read TGTGCCAGCAGTTGGATTGAGCAGTTCTTC.

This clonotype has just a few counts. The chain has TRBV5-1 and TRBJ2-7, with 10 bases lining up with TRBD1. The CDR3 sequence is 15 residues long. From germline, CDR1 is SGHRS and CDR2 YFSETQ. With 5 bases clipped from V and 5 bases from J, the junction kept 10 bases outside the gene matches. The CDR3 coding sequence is TGCGCCAGCAGATCAAATCCGGGACAGGGGAACGAGCAGTACTTC. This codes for CASRSNPGQGNEQYF.

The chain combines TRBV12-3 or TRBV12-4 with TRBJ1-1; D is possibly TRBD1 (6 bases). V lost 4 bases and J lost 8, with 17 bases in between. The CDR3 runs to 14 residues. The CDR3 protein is CASSSPAGTKEAFF. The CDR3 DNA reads TGTGCCAGCAGTTCCCCGGCCGGGACAAAAGAAGCTTTCTTT.

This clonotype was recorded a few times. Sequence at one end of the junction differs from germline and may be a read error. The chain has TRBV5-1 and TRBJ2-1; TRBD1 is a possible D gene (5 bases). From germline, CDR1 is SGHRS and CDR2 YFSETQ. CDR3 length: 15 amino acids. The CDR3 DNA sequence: TGCGCCAGCTGCTTGGTTCAGGGCCCCTACAATGAGCAGTTCTTC. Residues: CASCLVQGPYNEQFF.

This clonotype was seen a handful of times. The CDR3 sequence is CASSRTGLNSPLHF. The CDR3, as DNA: TGTGCCAGCAGCCGGACAGGTTTAAATTCACCCCTCCACTTT. The gene calls are TRBV2 and TRBJ1-6, with TRBD1 matching 7 bases. Germline CDR1 and CDR2: SNHLY and FYNNEI. V was pared by 6 bases and J by 7 bases, with 6 bases of the junction left unmatched. The CDR3 length is 14 residues.

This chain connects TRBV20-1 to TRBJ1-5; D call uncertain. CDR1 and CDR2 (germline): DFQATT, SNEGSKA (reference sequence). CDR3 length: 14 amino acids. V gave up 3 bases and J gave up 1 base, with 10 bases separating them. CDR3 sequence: CSASEWESNQPQHF. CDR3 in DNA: TGCAGTGCTAGCGAGTGGGAGAGCAATCAGCCCCAGCATTTT.

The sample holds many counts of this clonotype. The CDR3 DNA sequence: TGTGCCAGCAGCAACATAGGAGCTAATACGCAGTATTTT. It yields the protein CASSNIGANTQYF. The chain links TRBV3-1 to TRBJ2-3; no clear D. V was shortened by 5 bases and J by 7 bases, with 13 bases between the two germline ends. Germline V gene sequence: CDR1 LGHDT, CDR2 YNNKEL (reference sequence). The CDR3 loop spans 13 amino acids.

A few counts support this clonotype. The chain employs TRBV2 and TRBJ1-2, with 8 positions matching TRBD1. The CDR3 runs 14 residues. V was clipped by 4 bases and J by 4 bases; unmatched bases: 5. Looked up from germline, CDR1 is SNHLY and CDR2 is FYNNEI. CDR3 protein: CASSGDRSAYGYTF. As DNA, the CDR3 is TGTGCCAGCAGTGGGGACAGGTCTGCCTATGGCTACACCTTC.

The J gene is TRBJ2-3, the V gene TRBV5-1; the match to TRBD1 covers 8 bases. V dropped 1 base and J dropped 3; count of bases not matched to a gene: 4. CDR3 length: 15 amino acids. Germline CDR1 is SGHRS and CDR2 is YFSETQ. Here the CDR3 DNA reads TGCGCCAGCAGCTTGATGACAGGGGCTACAGATACGCAGTATTTT. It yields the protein CASSLMTGATDTQYF.

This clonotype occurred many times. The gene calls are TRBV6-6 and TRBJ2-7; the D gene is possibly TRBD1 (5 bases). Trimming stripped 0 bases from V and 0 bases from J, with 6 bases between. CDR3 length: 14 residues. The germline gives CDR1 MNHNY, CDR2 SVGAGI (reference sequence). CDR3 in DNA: TGTGCCAGCAGTTACTCCAGGGACTCCTACGAGCAGTACTTC. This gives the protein CASSYSRDSYEQYF.

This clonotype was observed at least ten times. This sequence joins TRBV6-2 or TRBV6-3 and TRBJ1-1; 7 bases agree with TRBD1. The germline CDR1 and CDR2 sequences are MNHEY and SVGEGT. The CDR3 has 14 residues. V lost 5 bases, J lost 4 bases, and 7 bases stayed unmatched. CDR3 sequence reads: CASSETTGVTEAFF. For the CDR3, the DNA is TGTGCCAGCAGTGAAACCACAGGGGTCACTGAAGCTTTCTTT.

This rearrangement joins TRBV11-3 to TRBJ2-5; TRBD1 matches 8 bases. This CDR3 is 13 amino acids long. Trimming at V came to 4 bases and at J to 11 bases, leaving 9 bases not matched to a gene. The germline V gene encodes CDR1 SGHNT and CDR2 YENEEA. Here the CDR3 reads CASSWGPQGEQYF. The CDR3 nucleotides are TGTGCCAGCAGCTGGGGGCCACAGGGGGAGCAGTACTTC. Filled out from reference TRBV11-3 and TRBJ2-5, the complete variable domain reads EAGVVQSPRYKIIEKKQPVAFWCNPISGHNTLYWYLQNLGQGPELLIRYENEEAVDDSQLPKDRFSAERLKGVDSTLKIQPAELGDSAVYLCASSWGPQGEQYFGPGTRLLVL.

For the CDR3, the DNA is TGCGCCAGCACCCTCGAGTTCCTGAGCCACGAGCAGTACTTC. It specifies CASTLEFLSHEQYF. This sequence joins TRBV5-1 and TRBJ2-7; D gene unclear. The length of the CDR3 is 14 residues. Germline CDR1 SGHRS, CDR2 YFSETQ. Trimming stripped 6 bases from V and 5 bases from J, with 18 bases between. The variable domain in full, completed from reference TRBV5-1 and TRBJ2-7, reads KAGVTQTPRYLIKTRGQQVTLSCSPISGHRSVSWYQQTPGQGLQFLFEYFSETQRNKGNFPGRFSGRQFSNSRSEMNVSTLELGDSALYLCASTLEFLSHEQYFGPGTRLTVT.

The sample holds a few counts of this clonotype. The CDR3 nucleotides are TGTGCCAGCAGCCAAGTTCGGGAGAACTACAATGAGCAGTTCTTC. Encoded protein: CASSQVRENYNEQFF. The V call is TRBV3-1, the J call TRBJ2-1; D might be TRBD2 (6 bases). The CDR3 has 15 residues. Germline V gives CDR1 LGHDT, CDR2 YNNKEL (reference sequence). V was trimmed by 1 base and J by 3 bases, leaving 10 bases between them.